One T cell receptor beta chain is described in this entry. The data originate from a study of blood T cell repertoires in COVID-19. V trimming: 1 base; J trimming: 4 bases; junction bases outside the gene matches: 6. There are 15 residues in the CDR3. CDR1 and CDR2 (germline): SGHRS, YFSETQ. Method: immunoSEQ multiplex PCR; TCRdb's copy keeps in-frame clones and lacks some. The sample has hundreds of thousands of clones; 87% are singletons. In terms of age and location, participants ranged from roughly 18 to 90 years and lived in about two dozen US areas. Recovered Cohort 3 donors showed two negative PCRs, clearance, or symptom resolution.

Material for sequencing was PBMCs or T cells enriched from blood (not recorded which). This chain uses TRBV5-1 with TRBJ1-1; 8 bases are shared with TRBD1. The sequence was obtained from a woman aged 18-30 years who had recovered from COVID-19. The CDR3 region has the DNA TGCGCCAGCAGCTTGAGTACAGGGGGACGCACTGAAGCTTTCTTT. The encoded protein is CASSLSTGGRTEAFF.